The 32 T cell receptor beta chains presented below share a single source sample, sequenced in a study of T cell responses to AZD1222 COVID-19 vaccine. Repertoires were generated with immunoSEQ multiplex PCR, while TCRdb's copy carries only in-frame clones and drops some. The sample holds approximately 120,000 clones, around 90% seen once. Material: peripheral blood, obtained on day 0 of AZD1222 vaccination. Source of these receptors: an adult in good health.

This chain uses TRBV19 with TRBJ2-2; maybe TRBD2 (6 bases). The CDR3 spans 15 residues. V was shortened by 3 bases and J by 0 bases, with 8 bases between the two germline ends. Germline assignment: CDR1 LNHDA and CDR2 SQIVND (reference sequence). The CDR3 sequence is CASSIGGANTGELFF. The CDR3 bases are TGTGCCAGTAGTATCGGGGGAGCGAACACCGGGGAGCTGTTTTTT.

The chain links TRBV3-1 (or the pseudogene TRBV3-2) to TRBJ1-5; tentative D call: TRBD1 (5 bases). CDR3 size: 15 residues. The V and J ends lost 5 bases and 5 bases respectively, with 16 bases between them. Germline loops: CDR1 LGHDT, CDR2 YNNKEL (reference sequence). The chain's CDR3 is CASSAGPFDYQPQHF. The CDR3 coding sequence is TGTGCCAGCAGCGCGGGACCGTTCGACTATCAGCCCCAGCATTTT.

This rearrangement joins TRBV7-2 to TRBJ2-3, with a possible D match to TRBD2 (5 bases). The CDR3 has 14 amino acids. The germline V gene has CDR1 SGHTA and CDR2 FQGNSA. The V end lost 7 bases, the J end lost 0 bases, and 11 bases lay between the germline ends. Here the CDR3 DNA reads TGTGCCAGCAAGGTGGCGGGCAGCACAGATACGCAGTATTTT. This sequence encodes CASKVAGSTDTQYF.

The rearrangement uses TRBV3-1 (or the pseudogene TRBV3-2) and TRBJ2-7; either TRBD1 or TRBD2 may fit D (5 bases each). Germline V gives CDR1 LGHDT, CDR2 YNNKEL (reference sequence). The CDR3 length is 15 residues. Deletions cut 2 bases from V and 2 bases from J, with 13 bases between. CDR3 bases: TGTGCCAGCAGCCAATCGGACGGGACCGCCTACGAGCAGTACTTC. This sequence encodes CASSQSDGTAYEQYF.

V and J are TRBV30 and TRBJ2-1, with D possibly TRBD2 on 6 matching bases. The germline V and J ends were trimmed by 2 bases and 2 bases, with 22 bases remaining between them. CDR3 size: 18 residues. Germline CDR1 and CDR2: GTSNPN and SVGIG (reference sequence). The CDR3 DNA follows: TGTGCCTGGAGTTCGACCGTCCACGGGACTCCCCCCTACAATGAGCAGTTCTTC. Residues: CAWSSTVHGTPPYNEQFF.

This chain uses TRBV27 with TRBJ1-2; D not certain. Germline V gene sequence: CDR1 MNHEY, CDR2 SMNVEV (reference sequence). Between the trimmed V and J ends, which lost 2 bases and 5 bases, there was a span of 18 bases. The CDR3 is made up of 16 amino acids. The CDR3 sequence is CASSLQGSSRSYGYTF. The CDR3 nucleotides are TGTGCCAGCAGTTTACAAGGTTCGAGTCGGTCTTATGGCTACACCTTC.

This clone was counted only a few times. The rearrangement links TRBV30 to TRBJ1-2; D is undetermined. Germline V CDR1 and CDR2: GTSNPN, SVGIG (reference sequence). The length of the CDR3 is 14 residues. V lost 4 bases to trimming and J lost 4 bases, with 16 bases between them. The CDR3 nucleotides are TGTGCCTGGAAATCGAGTATGGTATTCTATGGCTACACCTTC. Residues: CAWKSSMVFYGYTF.

This clone occurred a few times. The chain uses TRBV10-3 and TRBJ1-2, with a tentative D call TRBD1 (5 bases). This CDR3 region has 14 residues. V dropped 0 bases and J dropped 6 bases, with 11 bases sitting between them. CDR1 ENHRY and CDR2 SYGVKD come from the germline V gene. CDR3 DNA sequence: TGTGCCATCAGTGAGTCGAGCGGGGCCCATGGCTACACCTTC. It codes for CAISESSGAHGYTF.

The chain combines TRBV18 with TRBJ2-7; D possibly corresponds to TRBD2 (5 bases). Germline-derived CDR1 and CDR2 are KGHSH and LQKENI. The CDR3 runs to 13 residues. Deletions cut 6 bases from V and 5 bases from J, with 14 bases between. CDR3: CASSTGIRNEQYF. The CDR3 DNA sequence: TGTGCCAGCTCGACGGGGATAAGGAACGAGCAGTACTTC.

This clone was seen a handful of times. The chain uses TRBV5-8 and TRBJ1-1; no firm D call. Germline CDR1 is SGHTS and CDR2 is YDEGEE. V lost 1 base, J lost 0 bases, and 7 bases lay in between. The CDR3 has 14 amino acids. The CDR3 protein is CASSLSGVNTEAFF. DNA for the CDR3: TGTGCCAGCAGCTTGTCCGGAGTGAACACTGAAGCTTTCTTT.

This clone was recorded once. This chain links TRBV19 with TRBJ1-4; D gene ambiguous. Trimming pared 5 bases from V and 0 bases from J, leaving 7 bases between. Germline V CDR1 and CDR2: LNHDA, SQIVND (reference sequence). The CDR3 spans 14 residues. CDR3 sequence reads: CASSRATTNEKLFF. CDR3 nucleotide sequence: TGTGCCAGTAGTCGGGCAACAACTAATGAAAAACTGTTTTTT.

The rearrangement uses TRBV12-3 or TRBV12-4 and TRBJ1-2; TRBD1 matches 7 bases. This CDR3 contains 13 residues. Losses at the gene ends were 10 bases for V and 6 bases for J; bases not matched to a gene: 11. The CDR3 coding sequence is TGTGCCACCAGAGCCGACAGGGTCGATGGCTACACCTTC. Its protein product is CATRADRVDGYTF.

In DNA form, the CDR3 reads TGTGCCAGCAGTGAGGCGGGAGGTAGGACAGATACGCAGTATTTT. It specifies CASSEAGGRTDTQYF. The chain has TRBV28 and TRBJ2-3, with 8 bases matching TRBD2. Germline values: CDR1 MDHEN, CDR2 SYDVKM. Trimming removed 5 bases from V and 3 bases from J; junction bases left unmatched: 7. The CDR3 is 15 residues long. Supplemented by reference TRBV28 and TRBJ2-3, the full variable domain reads DVKVTQSSRYLVKRTGEKVFLECVQDMDHENMFWYRQDPGLGLRLIYFSYDVKMKEKGDIPEGYSVSREKKERFSLILESASTNQTSMYLCASSEAGGRTDTQYFGPGTRLTVL.

The sample holds a few counts of this clone. The CDR3 protein is CASSFGSNTEAFF. The CDR3 bases are TGTGCCAGCAGCTTTGGGTCGAACACTGAAGCTTTCTTT. The gene calls are TRBV11-3 and TRBJ1-1; no definite D call. Trimming removed 3 bases at V and 1 base at J, with 6 bases between. The germline gives CDR1 SGHNT, CDR2 YENEEA. CDR3 length: 13 residues.

This chain uses TRBV28 with TRBJ2-2; no reliable D call. Trimming shortened V by 1 base and J by 0 bases, and 9 bases separated the two germline ends. The CDR3 has 16 residues. The germline V gene has CDR1 MDHEN and CDR2 SYDVKM. CDR3 nucleotides: TGTGCCAGCAGTTTATTCGCAGATACGAACACCGGGGAGCTGTTTTTT. As protein: CASSLFADTNTGELFF.

The chain joins TRBV7-6 to TRBJ2-1; 8 positions match TRBD2. With 1 base clipped from V and 5 bases from J, the junction kept 7 bases outside the gene matches. The CDR3 consists of 16 residues. CDR1 and CDR2 from the germline V gene are SGHVS and FNYEAQ. This CDR3 is CASSLGAKRENNEQFF. The CDR3 coding sequence is TGTGCCAGCAGCTTAGGGGCTAAGCGGGAGAACAATGAGCAGTTCTTC.

The chain carries TRBV28 and TRBJ2-1; possibly TRBD1 for D (6 bases). This CDR3 is 15 amino acids long. The germline V gene has CDR1 MDHEN and CDR2 SYDVKM. With 7 bases removed from V and 5 bases from J, the gap between germline ends came to 18 bases. DNA for the CDR3: TGTGCCAGCATTCCACAGGGTTTTACGAACAATGAGCAGTTCTTC. Translated: CASIPQGFTNNEQFF.

V and J are TRBV6-2 or TRBV6-3 and TRBJ1-6; D is undetermined. Trimming removed 4 bases from V and 14 bases from J, with 27 bases in between. CDR1 is MNHEY and CDR2 is SVGEGT in the germline V gene. The CDR3 runs 17 residues. In DNA form, the CDR3 reads TGTGCCAGCAGTTTTGCCGACAAGGCTGTTAGGTTGAAATCCCTCCACTTT. It specifies CASSFADKAVRLKSLHF.

V gene TRBV27 combines with J gene TRBJ1-6; tentatively, D is TRBD1 (5 bases). Trimming removed 4 bases from V and 11 bases from J, with 18 bases in between. The CDR3 covers 15 residues. Germline CDR1 reads MNHEY; CDR2 reads SMNVEV (reference sequence). Here the CDR3 reads CASSWGPGPKAPLHF. Written as DNA, the CDR3 is TGTGCCAGCAGTTGGGGACCGGGACCCAAGGCACCCCTCCACTTT.

This clone occurred once. V usage is TRBV6-2 or TRBV6-3 and J usage is TRBJ1-1; D ambiguous. V shed 5 bases and J shed 0 bases, with 4 bases lying between them. The CDR3 covers 12 residues. CDR1 and CDR2 (germline): MNHEY, SVGEGT. The CDR3 loop is CASSRMNTEAFF. CDR3 DNA: TGTGCCAGCAGTAGGATGAACACTGAAGCTTTCTTT.

The chain joins TRBV11-2 to TRBJ2-2; D is perhaps TRBD1 (6 bases). Germline V gives CDR1 SGHAT, CDR2 FQNNGV. This CDR3 comprises 17 residues. V shed 7 bases and J shed 2 bases, with 20 bases lying between them. The CDR3 is CASTALDWTANTGELFF. The CDR3 region has the DNA TGTGCCAGCACCGCTTTAGATTGGACAGCAAACACCGGGGAGCTGTTTTTT.

This chain uses TRBV30 with TRBJ1-5; 10 nucleotides align to TRBD1. The CDR3 runs to 14 residues. CDR1 and CDR2 (germline): GTSNPN, SVGIG (reference sequence). J was trimmed by 7 bases and V by 0 bases; bases with no gene match: 3. The CDR3 region is CAWSVGQGGQPQHF. CDR3 DNA: TGTGCCTGGAGTGTAGGACAGGGGGGCCAGCCCCAGCATTTT. Drawing the rest from reference TRBV30 and TRBJ1-5, the complete variable domain is SQTIHQWPATLVQPVGSPLSLECTVEGTSNPNLYWYRQAAGRGLQLLFYSVGIGQISSEVPQNLSASRPQDRQFILSSKKLLLSDSGFYLCAWSVGQGGQPQHFGDGTRLSIL.

Here the CDR3 reads CASSRQGIASDSYGYTF. CDR3 DNA: TGTGCCAGCAGTCGACAGGGGATCGCTTCCGATTCCTATGGCTACACCTTC. V is TRBV6-6 and J is TRBJ1-2; 8 nucleotides align to TRBD1. J lost 4 bases, V lost 5 bases, and 15 bases had no gene match. Per the germline V gene, CDR1 is MNHNY and CDR2 is SVGAGI (reference sequence). The CDR3 is 17 residues long.

The gene calls are TRBV7-2 and TRBJ2-7, with no clear D. The CDR3 extends over 14 amino acids. V was shortened by 1 base and J by 2 bases, with 9 bases between the two germline ends. Germline loops: CDR1 SGHTA, CDR2 FQGNSA. DNA for the CDR3: TGTGCCAGCAGCTTAGGGGCCTCCCCCTACGAGCAGTACTTC. Translated, it gives CASSLGASPYEQYF.

The chain links TRBV5-1 to TRBJ2-7; TRBD2 matches 12 bases. Germline assignment: CDR1 SGHRS and CDR2 YFSETQ. Germline trimming cut 2 bases from V and 6 bases from J; bases unmatched to any gene: 9. The CDR3 spans 16 residues. CDR3 in amino acids: CASSLAQSLAGGEQYF. The CDR3 nucleotides are TGCGCCAGCAGCTTAGCTCAGTCACTAGCGGGAGGCGAGCAGTACTTC.

This chain joins TRBV3-1 (or the pseudogene TRBV3-2) and TRBJ1-1; 8 bases line up with TRBD1. The CDR3 totals 17 residues. Germline trimming cut 3 bases from V and 4 bases from J; bases unmatched to any gene: 13. Germline-derived CDR1 and CDR2 are LGHDT and YNNKEL (reference sequence). DNA of the CDR3: TGTGCCAGCAGCCAGCCCTCCCCAGGGGGCAAGGGCACTGAAGCTTTCTTT. Protein product: CASSQPSPGGKGTEAFF.

This sequence joins TRBV27 and TRBJ2-5, with unresolved D. Germline V CDR1 and CDR2: MNHEY, SMNVEV (reference sequence). The ends were cut back, 1 base at V and 2 bases at J, with 8 bases in the middle. CDR3 length equals 14 residues. The CDR3 is CASSLYLGQETQYF. In nucleotides, the CDR3 is TGTGCCAGCAGTTTATATCTAGGACAAGAGACCCAGTACTTC.

This clone occurred a few times. V usage is TRBV7-2 and J usage is TRBJ2-7; 12 nucleotides line up with TRBD2. V dropped 4 bases and J dropped 6; count of bases not matched to a gene: 7. Looked up from germline, CDR1 is SGHTA and CDR2 is FQGNSA. The CDR3 runs to 15 residues. CDR3 sequence reads: CASSSTSGGQSEQYF. The CDR3 nucleotides read TGTGCCAGCAGCTCGACTAGCGGGGGTCAGAGCGAGCAGTACTTC.

V and J are TRBV5-6 and TRBJ1-4; no firm D call. The CDR3 contains 15 residues. The V end was cut by 3 bases, the J end by 7 bases, with 16 bases between. Germline V gene sequence: CDR1 SGHDT, CDR2 YYEEEE. The CDR3 coding sequence is TGTGCCAGCAGCTCCCCGGGAGGTTGGAGTGAAAAACTGTTTTTT. Amino acids: CASSSPGGWSEKLFF.

The chain has TRBV7-9 and TRBJ2-3; 7 bases agree with TRBD1. The CDR3 has 14 residues. V dropped 5 bases and J dropped 2; count of bases not matched to a gene: 4. Germline V gene lookup returns CDR1 SEHNR and CDR2 FQNEAQ (reference sequence). This CDR3 is CASSLGQATDTQYF. CDR3 bases: TGTGCCAGCAGCCTCGGACAGGCCACAGATACGCAGTATTTT.

The V gene is TRBV19, the J gene TRBJ1-3; no definite D call. CDR3 length: 16 residues. V gave up 3 bases and J gave up 0 bases, with 12 bases separating them. Germline V gene sequence: CDR1 LNHDA, CDR2 SQIVND (reference sequence). The CDR3 DNA is TGTGCCAGTAGTATTATTTACAGCAACTCTGGAAACACCATATATTTT. Its protein is CASSIIYSNSGNTIYF.

The rearrangement links TRBV10-1 to TRBJ1-2; perhaps TRBD1 as D (6 bases). This CDR3 region has 13 residues. V gave up 1 base and J gave up 4 bases, with 7 bases separating them. Germline assignment: CDR1 WNHNN and CDR2 SYGVQD (reference sequence). The CDR3 spells CASSEWGAYGYTF. DNA of the CDR3: TGCGCCAGCAGTGAGTGGGGGGCCTATGGCTACACCTTC.